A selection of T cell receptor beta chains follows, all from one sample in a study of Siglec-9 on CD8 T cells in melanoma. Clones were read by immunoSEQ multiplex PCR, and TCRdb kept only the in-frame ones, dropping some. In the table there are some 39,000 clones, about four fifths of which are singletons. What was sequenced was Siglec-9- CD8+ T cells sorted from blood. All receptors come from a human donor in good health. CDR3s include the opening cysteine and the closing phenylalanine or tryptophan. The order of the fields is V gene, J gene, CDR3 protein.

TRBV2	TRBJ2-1	CASEPLANSYNEQFF
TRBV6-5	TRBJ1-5	CASSLTDSIGQPQHF
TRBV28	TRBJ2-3	CASSFAAGGSTDTQYF
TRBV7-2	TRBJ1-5	CASSLVANSNQPQHF
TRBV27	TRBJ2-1	CASSLRLAGGDEQFF
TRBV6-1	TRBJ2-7	CASSIEREATYEQYF
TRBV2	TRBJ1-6	CASSERGSSSYNSPLHF
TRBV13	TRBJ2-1	CASSLSLAAYNEQFF
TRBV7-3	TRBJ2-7	CASSLKGGDEQYF
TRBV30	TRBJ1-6	CAWSRGDDNSPLHF
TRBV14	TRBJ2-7	CASSQRGGPYEQYF
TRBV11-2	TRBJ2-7	CASRGAYEQYF
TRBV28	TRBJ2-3	CASSLVGTASTDTQYF
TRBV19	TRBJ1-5	CASSPEVLTGNQPQHF
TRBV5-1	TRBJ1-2	CASSLFLGDTAGYTF
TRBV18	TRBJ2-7	CASSPRGQGYEQYF
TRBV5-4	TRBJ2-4	CASSSGTGALGNIQYF
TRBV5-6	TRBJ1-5	CASSLCLPTVGNQPQHF
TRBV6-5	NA	CASSYTSYEQYF
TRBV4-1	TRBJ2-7	CASSQAQVHEQYF
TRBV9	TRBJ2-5	CASSPGGASQETQYF
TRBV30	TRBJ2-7	CAWKGSSYEQYF
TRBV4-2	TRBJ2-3	CASRRPGDPDTQYF
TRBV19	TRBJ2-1	CASSIRASGFYEQFF
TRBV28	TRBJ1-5	CASMPDRGSQPQHF
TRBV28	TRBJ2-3	CASSTLGQGTDTQYF
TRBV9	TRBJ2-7	CASSEGGSPPYEQYF
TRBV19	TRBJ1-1	CASSIGGWENTEAFF
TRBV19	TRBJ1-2	CASSITTGGAYTF
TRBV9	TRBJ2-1	CASSVASRGELDNEQFF
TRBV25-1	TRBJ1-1	CASRGQGYVNTEAFF
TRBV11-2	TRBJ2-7	CASSRDYLYEQYF
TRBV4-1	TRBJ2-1	CASSQRFSDFNEQFF
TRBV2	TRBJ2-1	CASSEYGGEQFF
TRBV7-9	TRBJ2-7	CASSTLELGQGEDEQYF